A selection of T cell receptor beta chains follows, all from one sample in a study of cytomegalovirus exposure and HLA in healthy donors. Sequencing was performed with immunoSEQ multiplex PCR; in TCRdb, only in-frame clones are kept and a portion is missing. The data contain a few hundred thousand clones, 80% to 95% of them singletons. Input material: PBMCs. The receptors shown here come from a girl aged 2 to 9 in good health and CMV-seronegative. Each CDR3 is given with its conserved first and last residue. The order of the fields is J gene, D gene, V gene, clone size, CDR3 DNA, CDR3 protein. The D gene is left open where the match is weak. Size tells how often a clone was seen (once, few, many) or the class of an expanded clone, and some rows leave it out.

TRBJ2-2	TRBD1	TRBV7-9	-	TGTGCCAGCAGACCCGGGACAGGGCGGACCGGGGAGCTGTTTTTT	CASRPGTGRTGELFF
TRBJ2-2	TRBD1	TRBV6-5	-	TGTGCCACCCTAGGACAGGGGAACACCGGGGAGCTGTTTTTT	CATLGQGNTGELFF
TRBJ2-2	TRBD1	TRBV30	-	TGTGCCTGGAGTGTACAGGGGACCGGGGAGCTGTTTTTT	CAWSVQGTGELFF
TRBJ2-7	TRBD2	TRBV6-5	once	TGTGCCAGCAAACTCGGACGGACTAGCTCCTACGAGCAGTACTTC	CASKLGRTSSYEQYF
TRBJ2-2	-	TRBV10-2	-	TGCGCCAGCAGGGGGCATTATACCGGGGAGCTGTTTTTT	CASRGHYTGELFF
TRBJ2-5	TRBD1	TRBV7-9	-	TGTGCCAGCAGCTTAGAGGGGGATGTGGACAGGGCTCGGGAGACCCAGTACTTC	CASSLEGDVDRARETQYF
TRBJ1-5	-	TRBV12-5	-	TGTGCTAGTGGTTCGTCCCAGGGTTATAGCAATCAGCCCCAGCATTTT	CASGSSQGYSNQPQHF
TRBJ1-1	-	TRBV5-4	-	TGTGCCAGCAGCTTGTCACCCCTTAGCCCTGAAGCTTTCTTT	CASSLSPLSPEAFF
TRBJ1-6	-	TRBV30	-	TGTGCCTGGATGGGCGCCTCACCCCTCCACTTT	CAWMGASPLHF
TRBJ2-5	-	TRBV10-3	-	TGTGCCATCAGAGCCAAGTCCGGGGGAGGAGAGACCCAGTACTTC	CAIRAKSGGGETQYF
TRBJ2-3	TRBD2	TRBV5-1	-	TGCGCCAGCAGCTTGGGGCTAGCGGGGAGGAGGGATACGCAGTATTTT	CASSLGLAGRRDTQYF
TRBJ2-7	-	TRBV18	-	TGTGCCAGCTCACCAACGGGGGGCCACGAGCAGTACTTC	CASSPTGGHEQYF
TRBJ2-7	-	TRBV29-1	-	TGCAGCGTTGATTTTCCCGGGAGCTCCTACGAGCAGTACTTC	CSVDFPGSSYEQYF
TRBJ1-6	-	TRBV9	few	TGTGCCAGCAGCGTAGACCAGGTTAATGGTTCACCCCTCCACTTT	CASSVDQVNGSPLHF
TRBJ2-1	-	TRBV5-1	once	TGCGCCAGCAGCTGGGCCCCGGCAGGGCAGTCCTACAATGAGCAGTTCTTC	CASSWAPAGQSYNEQFF
TRBJ2-3	-	TRBV28	-	TGTGCCAGCAGAGCGGACTTCACAGATACGCAGTATTTT	CASRADFTDTQYF
TRBJ2-5	-	TRBV5-6	-	TGTGCCAGCAGCTTGGGGGGCGGCGGGACCCAGTACTTC	CASSLGGGGTQYF
TRBJ1-4	-	TRBV11-2	-	TGTGCCAGCAGCTTAGAAACGGCAGGGTTGGAAAAACTGTTTTTT	CASSLETAGLEKLFF
TRBJ1-2	-	TRBV28	-	TGTGCCAGCACCCCACCTTTGGAGGAAGACTATGGCTACACCTTC	CASTPPLEEDYGYTF
TRBJ2-7	TRBD1	TRBV27	-	TGTGCCAGCAGTTTTGGACAGGGTCCCTACGAGCAGTACTTC	CASSFGQGPYEQYF
TRBJ2-5	-	TRBV5-1	-	TGCGCCAGCAGCATCGCCCTAGCGAGGGAACGAGAGACCCAGTACTTC	CASSIALARERETQYF
TRBJ2-2	-	TRBV10-3	-	TGTGCCATCAGTGAGTTTAGGGGGAACACCGGGGAGCTGTTTTTT	CAISEFRGNTGELFF
TRBJ1-1	-	TRBV27	-	TGTGCCAGCAACCTACGGGGGGATTTGAACACTGAAGCTTTCTTT	CASNLRGDLNTEAFF
TRBJ1-1	-	TRBV10-3	-	TGTGCCATCAGTGAAAGGGGCGATACTGAAGCTTTCTTT	CAISERGDTEAFF